This TCR beta chain was profiled in a study of blood T cell repertoires in COVID-19. TCRdb's copy holds only in-frame clones and misses some; the assay was immunoSEQ multiplex PCR. The sample contains tens of thousands of clones, roughly nine tenths of which appear only once. The V end lost 3 bases, the J end lost 8 bases, and 9 bases lay between the germline ends. The germline V gene has CDR1 KGHDR and CDR2 SFDVKD. The CDR3 is 12 residues long. This TCR was sampled from a man aged 55 to 70 with acute or convalescent COVID-19. The J gene is TRBJ1-2, the V gene TRBV24-1; possibly TRBD1 for D (5 bases). The sample was peripheral blood. This CDR3 is CATSDDQGGYTF. For the CDR3, the DNA is TGTGCCACCAGTGATGACCAGGGAGGCTACACCTTC.